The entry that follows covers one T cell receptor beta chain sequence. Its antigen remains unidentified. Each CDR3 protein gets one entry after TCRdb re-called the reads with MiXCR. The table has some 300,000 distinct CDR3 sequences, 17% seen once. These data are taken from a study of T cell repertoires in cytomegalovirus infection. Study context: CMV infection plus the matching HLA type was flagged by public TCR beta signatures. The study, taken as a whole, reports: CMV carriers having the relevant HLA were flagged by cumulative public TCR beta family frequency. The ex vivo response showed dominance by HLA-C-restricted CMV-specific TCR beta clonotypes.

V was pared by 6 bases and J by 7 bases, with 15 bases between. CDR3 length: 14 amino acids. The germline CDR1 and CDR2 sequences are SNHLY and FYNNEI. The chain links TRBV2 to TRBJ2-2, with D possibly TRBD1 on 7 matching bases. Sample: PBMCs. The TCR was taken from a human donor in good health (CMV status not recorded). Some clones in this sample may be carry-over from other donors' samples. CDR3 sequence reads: CASRDRRGVGELFF. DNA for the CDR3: TGTGCCAGCAGGGACAGGCGGGGAGTCGGGGAGCTGTTTTTT.